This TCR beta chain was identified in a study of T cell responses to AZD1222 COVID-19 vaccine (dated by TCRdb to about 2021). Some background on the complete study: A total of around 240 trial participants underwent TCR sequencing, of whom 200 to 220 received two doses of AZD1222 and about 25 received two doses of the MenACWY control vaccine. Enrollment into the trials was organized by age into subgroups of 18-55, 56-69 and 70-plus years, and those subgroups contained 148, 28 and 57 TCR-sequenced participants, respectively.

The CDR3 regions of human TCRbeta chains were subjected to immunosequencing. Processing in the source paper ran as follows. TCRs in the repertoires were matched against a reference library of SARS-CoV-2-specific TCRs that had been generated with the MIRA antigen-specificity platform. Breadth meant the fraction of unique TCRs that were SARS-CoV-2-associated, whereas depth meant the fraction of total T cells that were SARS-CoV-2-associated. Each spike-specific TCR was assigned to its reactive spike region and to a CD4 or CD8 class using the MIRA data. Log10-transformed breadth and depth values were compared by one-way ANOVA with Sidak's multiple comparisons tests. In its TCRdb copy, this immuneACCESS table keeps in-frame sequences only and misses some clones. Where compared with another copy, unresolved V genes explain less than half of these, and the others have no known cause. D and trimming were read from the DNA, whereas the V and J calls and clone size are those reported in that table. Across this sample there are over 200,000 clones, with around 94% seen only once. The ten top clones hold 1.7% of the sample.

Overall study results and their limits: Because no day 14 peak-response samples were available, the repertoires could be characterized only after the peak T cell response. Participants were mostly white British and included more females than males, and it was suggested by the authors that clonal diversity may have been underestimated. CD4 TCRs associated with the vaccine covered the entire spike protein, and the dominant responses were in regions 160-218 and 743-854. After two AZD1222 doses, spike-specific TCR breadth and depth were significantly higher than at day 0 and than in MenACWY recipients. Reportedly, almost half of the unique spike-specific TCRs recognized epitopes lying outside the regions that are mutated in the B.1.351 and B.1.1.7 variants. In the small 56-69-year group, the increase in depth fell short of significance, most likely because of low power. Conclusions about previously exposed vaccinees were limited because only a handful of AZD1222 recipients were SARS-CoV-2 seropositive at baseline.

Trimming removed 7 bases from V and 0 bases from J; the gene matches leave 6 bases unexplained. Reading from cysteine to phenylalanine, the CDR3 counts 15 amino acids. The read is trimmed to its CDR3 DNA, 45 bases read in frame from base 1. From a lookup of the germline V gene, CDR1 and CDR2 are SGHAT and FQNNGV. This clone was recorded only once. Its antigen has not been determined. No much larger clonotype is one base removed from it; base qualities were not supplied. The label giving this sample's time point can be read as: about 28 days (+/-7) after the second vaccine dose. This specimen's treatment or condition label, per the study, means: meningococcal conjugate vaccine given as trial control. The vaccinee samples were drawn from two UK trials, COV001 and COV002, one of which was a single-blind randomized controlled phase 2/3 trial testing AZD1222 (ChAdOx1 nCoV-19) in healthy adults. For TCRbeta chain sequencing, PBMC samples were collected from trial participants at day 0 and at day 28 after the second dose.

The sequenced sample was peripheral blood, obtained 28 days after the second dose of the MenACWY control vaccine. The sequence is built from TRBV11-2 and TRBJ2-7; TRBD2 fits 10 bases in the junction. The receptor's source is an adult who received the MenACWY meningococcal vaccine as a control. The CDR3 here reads CASTPSGGSSYEQYF. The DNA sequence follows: TGTGCCAGCACCCCTAGCGGGGGAAGCTCCTACGAGCAGTACTTC.